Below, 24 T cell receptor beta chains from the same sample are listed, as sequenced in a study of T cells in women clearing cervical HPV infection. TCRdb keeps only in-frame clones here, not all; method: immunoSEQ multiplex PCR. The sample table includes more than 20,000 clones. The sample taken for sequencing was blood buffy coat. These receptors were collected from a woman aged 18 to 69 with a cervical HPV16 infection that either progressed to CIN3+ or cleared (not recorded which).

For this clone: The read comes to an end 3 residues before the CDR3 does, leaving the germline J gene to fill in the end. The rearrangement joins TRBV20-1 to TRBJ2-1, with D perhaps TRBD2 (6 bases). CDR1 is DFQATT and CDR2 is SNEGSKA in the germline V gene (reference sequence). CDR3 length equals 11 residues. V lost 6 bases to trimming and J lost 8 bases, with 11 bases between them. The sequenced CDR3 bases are TGCAGTGCCTCTTGGGGGGATGAG. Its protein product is CSASWGDE. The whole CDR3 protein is CSASWGDEQFF.

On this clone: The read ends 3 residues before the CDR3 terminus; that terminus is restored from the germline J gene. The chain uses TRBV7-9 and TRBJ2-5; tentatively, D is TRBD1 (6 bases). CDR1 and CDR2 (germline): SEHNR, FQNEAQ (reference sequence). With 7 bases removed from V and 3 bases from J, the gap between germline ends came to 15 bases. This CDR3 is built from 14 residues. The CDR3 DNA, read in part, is TGTGCCAGCACCTACGCAGGGGTTGAAGAGACC. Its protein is CASTYAGVEET. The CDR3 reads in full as CASTYAGVEETQYF. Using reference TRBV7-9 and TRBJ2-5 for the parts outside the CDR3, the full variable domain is DTGVSQNPRHKITKRGQNVTFRCDPISEHNRLYWYRQTLGQGPEFLTYFQNEAQLEKSRLLSDRFSAERPKGSFSTLEIQRTEQGDSAMYLCASTYAGVEETQYFGPGTRLLVL.

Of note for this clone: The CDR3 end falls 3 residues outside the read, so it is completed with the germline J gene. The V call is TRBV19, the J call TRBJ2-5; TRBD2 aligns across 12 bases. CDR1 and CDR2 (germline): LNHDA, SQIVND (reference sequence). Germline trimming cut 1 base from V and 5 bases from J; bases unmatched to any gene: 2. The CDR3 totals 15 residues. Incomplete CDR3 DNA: TGTGCCAGTAGTATAGGGGGACTAGCGGGTGAGACC. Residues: CASSIGGLAGET. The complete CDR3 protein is CASSIGGLAGETQYF. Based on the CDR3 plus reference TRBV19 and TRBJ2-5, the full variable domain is DGGITQSPKYLFRKEGQNVTLSCEQNLNHDAMYWYRQDPGQGLRLIYYSQIVNDFQKGDIAEGYSVSREKKESFPLTVTSAQKNPTAFYLCASSIGGLAGETQYFGPGTRLLVL.

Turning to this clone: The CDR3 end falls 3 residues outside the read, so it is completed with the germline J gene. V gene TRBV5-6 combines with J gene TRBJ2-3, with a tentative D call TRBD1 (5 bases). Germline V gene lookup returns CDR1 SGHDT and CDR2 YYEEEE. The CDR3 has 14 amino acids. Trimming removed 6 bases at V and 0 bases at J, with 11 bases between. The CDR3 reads CASTLGASTDTQYF. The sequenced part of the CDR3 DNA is TGTGCCAGCACCCTAGGGGCGAGCACAGATACG.

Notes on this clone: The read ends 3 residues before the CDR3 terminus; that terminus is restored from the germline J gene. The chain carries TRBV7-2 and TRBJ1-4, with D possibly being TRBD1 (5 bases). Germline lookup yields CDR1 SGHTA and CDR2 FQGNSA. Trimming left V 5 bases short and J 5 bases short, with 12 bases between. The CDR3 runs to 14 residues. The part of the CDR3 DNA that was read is TGTGCCAGCAGCGGCCGGGGGAGGAATGAAAAA. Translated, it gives CASSGRGRNEK. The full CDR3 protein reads CASSGRGRNEKLFF.

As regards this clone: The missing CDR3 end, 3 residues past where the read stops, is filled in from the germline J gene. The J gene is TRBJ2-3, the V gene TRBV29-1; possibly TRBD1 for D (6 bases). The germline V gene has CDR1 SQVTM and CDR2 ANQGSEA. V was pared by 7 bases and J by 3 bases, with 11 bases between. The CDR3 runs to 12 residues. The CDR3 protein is CSARGMTDTQYF. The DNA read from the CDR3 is TGCAGCGCTAGGGGGATGACAGATACG.

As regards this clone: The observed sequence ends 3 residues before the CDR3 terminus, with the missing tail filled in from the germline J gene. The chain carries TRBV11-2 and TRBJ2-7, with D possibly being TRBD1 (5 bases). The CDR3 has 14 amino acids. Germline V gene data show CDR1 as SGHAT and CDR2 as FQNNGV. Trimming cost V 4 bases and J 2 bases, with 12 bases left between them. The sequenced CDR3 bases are TGTGCCAGCAGCTCTCTAGACAGACCCTACGAG. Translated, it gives CASSSLDRPYE. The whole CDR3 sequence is CASSSLDRPYEQYF.

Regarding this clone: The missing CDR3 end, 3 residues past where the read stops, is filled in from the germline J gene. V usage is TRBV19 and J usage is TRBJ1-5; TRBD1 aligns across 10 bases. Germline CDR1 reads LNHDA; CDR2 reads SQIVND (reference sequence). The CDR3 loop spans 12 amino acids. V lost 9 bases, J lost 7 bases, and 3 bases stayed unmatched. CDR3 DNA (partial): TGTGCCAGCGGGACAGGGGCCCAGCCC. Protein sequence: CASGTGAQP. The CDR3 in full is CASGTGAQPQHF.

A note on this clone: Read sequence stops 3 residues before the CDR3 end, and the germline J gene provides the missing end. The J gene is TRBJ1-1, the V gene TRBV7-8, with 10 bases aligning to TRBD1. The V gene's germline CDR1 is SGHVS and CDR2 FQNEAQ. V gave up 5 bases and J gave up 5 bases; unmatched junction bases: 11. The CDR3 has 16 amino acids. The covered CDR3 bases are TGTGCCAGCAGCGGACCGGGACAGGGGACGGAGACTGAA. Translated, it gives CASSGPGQGTETE. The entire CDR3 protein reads CASSGPGQGTETEAFF.

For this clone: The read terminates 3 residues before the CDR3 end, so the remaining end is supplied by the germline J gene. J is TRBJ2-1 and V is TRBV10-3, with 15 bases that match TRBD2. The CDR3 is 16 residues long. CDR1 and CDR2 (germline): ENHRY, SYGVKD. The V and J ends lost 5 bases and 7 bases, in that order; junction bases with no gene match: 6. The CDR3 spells CAISQGLAGGPNEQFF. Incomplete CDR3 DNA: TGTGCCATCAGTCAAGGACTAGCGGGGGGGCCAAATGAG.

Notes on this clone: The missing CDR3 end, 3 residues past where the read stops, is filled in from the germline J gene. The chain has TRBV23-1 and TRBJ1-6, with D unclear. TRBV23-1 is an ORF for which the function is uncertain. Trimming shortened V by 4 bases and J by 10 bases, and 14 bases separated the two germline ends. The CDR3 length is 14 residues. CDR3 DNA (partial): TGCGCCAGCAGTCTACCATCTTTAGTCTCACCC. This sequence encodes CASSLPSLVSP. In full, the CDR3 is CASSLPSLVSPLHF.

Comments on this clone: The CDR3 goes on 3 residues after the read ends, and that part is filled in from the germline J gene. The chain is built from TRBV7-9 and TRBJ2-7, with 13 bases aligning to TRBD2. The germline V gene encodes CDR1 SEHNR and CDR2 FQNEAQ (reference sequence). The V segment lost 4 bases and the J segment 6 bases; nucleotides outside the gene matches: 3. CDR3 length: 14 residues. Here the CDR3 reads CASSSGLAGPEQYF. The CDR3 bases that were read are TGTGCCAGCAGCTCGGGACTAGCGGGACCCGAG.

Incomplete CDR3 DNA: TGCAGCGTTGTTGCGGCTAAAAACATT. Translated, it gives CSVVAAKNI. The CDR3 in its entirety is CSVVAAKNIQYF. V and J are TRBV29-1 and TRBJ2-4; D gene uncertain. The missing CDR3 end, 3 residues past where the read stops, is filled in from the germline J gene. V was pared by 4 bases and J by 4 bases, with 8 bases between. This CDR3 is 12 amino acids long. The V gene's germline CDR1 is SQVTM and CDR2 ANQGSEA.

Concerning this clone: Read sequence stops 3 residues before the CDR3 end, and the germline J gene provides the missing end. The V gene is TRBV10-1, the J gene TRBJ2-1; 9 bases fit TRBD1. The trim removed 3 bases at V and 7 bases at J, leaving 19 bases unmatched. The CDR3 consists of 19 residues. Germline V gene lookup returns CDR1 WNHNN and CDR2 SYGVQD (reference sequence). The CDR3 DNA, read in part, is TGCGCCAGCAGTGATTGGGGACAGGGTTCTACCAGGGCATTGAATGAG. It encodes CASSDWGQGSTRALNE. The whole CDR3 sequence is CASSDWGQGSTRALNEQFF.

This CDR3 reads CASRTSGASTDTQYF. CDR3 DNA, as far as it was read: TGCGCCAGCAGAACTAGCGGAGCTAGCACAGATACG. The chain joins TRBV10-2 to TRBJ2-3, with 8 bases that match TRBD2. The DNA ends 3 residues before the CDR3 does, and the rest of the CDR3 is filled in from the germline J gene. This CDR3 has 15 amino acids. Germline V gene data show CDR1 as WSHSY and CDR2 as SAAADI. V was pared by 6 bases and J by 0 bases, with 5 bases of the junction left unmatched.

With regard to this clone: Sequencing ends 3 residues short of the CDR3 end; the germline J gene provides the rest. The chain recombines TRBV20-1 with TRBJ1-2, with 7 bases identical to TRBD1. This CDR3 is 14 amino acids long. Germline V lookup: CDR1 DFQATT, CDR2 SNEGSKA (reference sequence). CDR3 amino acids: CSARRQGGVGGYTF. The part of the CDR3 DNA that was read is TGCAGTGCTCGTCGACAGGGAGGGGTGGGGGGC.

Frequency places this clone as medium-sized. This chain's CDR3 is CASSLWHDEQFF. The sequenced part of the CDR3 DNA is TGTGCCAGCAGCTTATGGCACGATGAG. The chain joins TRBV7-8 to TRBJ2-1, with D unresolved. Read coverage stops 3 residues before the CDR3 terminus; the germline J gene supplies the remainder. This CDR3 comprises 12 residues. In germline, CDR1 is SGHVS, CDR2 FQNEAQ. Trimming removed 2 bases from V and 8 bases from J, with 7 bases in between. Combining the CDR3 with reference TRBV7-8 and TRBJ2-1 gives the whole variable domain GAGVSQSPRYKVAKRGQDVALRCDPISGHVSLFWYQQALGQGPEFLTYFQNEAQLDKSGLPSDRFFAERPEGSVSTLKIQRTQQEDSAVYLCASSLWHDEQFFGPGTRLTVL.

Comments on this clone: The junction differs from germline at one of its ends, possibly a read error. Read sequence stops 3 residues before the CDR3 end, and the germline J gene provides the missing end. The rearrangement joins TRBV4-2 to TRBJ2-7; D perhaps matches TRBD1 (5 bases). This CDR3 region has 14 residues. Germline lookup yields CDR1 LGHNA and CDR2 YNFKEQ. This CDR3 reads CASSQDGASHEQYF. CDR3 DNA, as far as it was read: TGCGCCAGCAGCCAAGATGGGGCTTCCCACGAG.

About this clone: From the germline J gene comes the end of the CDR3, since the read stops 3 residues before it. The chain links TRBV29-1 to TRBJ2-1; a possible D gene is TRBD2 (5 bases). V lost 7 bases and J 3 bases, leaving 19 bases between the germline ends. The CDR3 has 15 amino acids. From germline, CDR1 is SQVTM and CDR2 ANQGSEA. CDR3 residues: CSAEGADIHYNEQFF. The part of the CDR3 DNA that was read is TGCAGCGCCGAGGGAGCGGATATTCACTACAATGAG.

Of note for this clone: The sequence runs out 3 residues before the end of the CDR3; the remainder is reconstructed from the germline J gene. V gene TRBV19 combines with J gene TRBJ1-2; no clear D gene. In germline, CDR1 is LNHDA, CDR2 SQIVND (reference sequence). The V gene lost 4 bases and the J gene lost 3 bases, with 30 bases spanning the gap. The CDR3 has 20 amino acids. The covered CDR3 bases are TGTGCCAGTAGTACCGCCTTACGAGTGGGTCTGGTGACTCTAGACTATGGC. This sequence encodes CASSTALRVGLVTLDYG. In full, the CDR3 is CASSTALRVGLVTLDYGYTF. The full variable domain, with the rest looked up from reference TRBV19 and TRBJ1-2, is DGGITQSPKYLFRKEGQNVTLSCEQNLNHDAMYWYRQDPGQGLRLIYYSQIVNDFQKGDIAEGYSVSREKKESFPLTVTSAQKNPTAFYLCASSTALRVGLVTLDYGYTFGSGTRLTVV.

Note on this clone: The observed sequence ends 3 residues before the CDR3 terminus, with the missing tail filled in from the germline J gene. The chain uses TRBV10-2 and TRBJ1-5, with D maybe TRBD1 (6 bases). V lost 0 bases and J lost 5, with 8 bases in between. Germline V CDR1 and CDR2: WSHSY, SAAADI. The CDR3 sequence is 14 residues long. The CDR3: CASSESTGYQPQHF. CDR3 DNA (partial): TGCGCCAGCAGTGAGTCGACAGGATATCAGCCC.

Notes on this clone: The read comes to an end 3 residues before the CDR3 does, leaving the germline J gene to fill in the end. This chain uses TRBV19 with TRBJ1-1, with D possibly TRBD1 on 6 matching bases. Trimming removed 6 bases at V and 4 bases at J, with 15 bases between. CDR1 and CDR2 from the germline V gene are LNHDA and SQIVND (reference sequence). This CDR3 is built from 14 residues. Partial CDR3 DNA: TGTGCCAGTAGGCGACAGGATGACGGCACTGAA. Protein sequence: CASRRQDDGTE. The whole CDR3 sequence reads CASRRQDDGTEAFF.

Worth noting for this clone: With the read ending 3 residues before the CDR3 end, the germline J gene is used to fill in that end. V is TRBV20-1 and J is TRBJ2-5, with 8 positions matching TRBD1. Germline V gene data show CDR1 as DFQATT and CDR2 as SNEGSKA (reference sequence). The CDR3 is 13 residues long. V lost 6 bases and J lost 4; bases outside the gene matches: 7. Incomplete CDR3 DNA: TGCAGTGCCCGACAGGGGCGAAGAGAGACC. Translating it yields CSARQGRRET. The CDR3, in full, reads CSARQGRRETQYF.

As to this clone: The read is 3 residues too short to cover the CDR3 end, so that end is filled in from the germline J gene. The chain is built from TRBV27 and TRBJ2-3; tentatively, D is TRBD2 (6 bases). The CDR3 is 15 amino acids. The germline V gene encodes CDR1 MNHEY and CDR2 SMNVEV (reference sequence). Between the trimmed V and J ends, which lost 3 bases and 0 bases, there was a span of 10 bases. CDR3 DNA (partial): TGTGCCAGCAGTTTCGGGGGACCCAGCACAGATACG. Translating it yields CASSFGGPSTDT. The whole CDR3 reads CASSFGGPSTDTQYF.